This T cell receptor (beta chain) was identified during a study of CDR3 diversity in severe acne. CDR1 MNHEY and CDR2 SMNVEV come from the germline V gene (reference sequence). Trimming removed 1 base from V and 8 bases from J; junction bases left unmatched: 5. The CDR3 runs 14 residues. Using its own MiXCR run on the PCR reads, TCRdb lists one record per CDR3 protein. The sample consists of over 85,000 distinct CDR3 sequences, under 60% of them appearing once. The receptor was isolated from a male donor with acne. The sequencing input was blood. The rearrangement uses TRBV27 and TRBJ2-1; TRBD1 aligns across 7 bases. CDR3 region: CASSLYDRDDEQFF. Here the CDR3 DNA reads TGTGCCAGCAGTTTATACGACAGGGATGATGAGCAGTTCTTC.